Below are 17 T cell receptor beta chains sequenced from a single sample in a study of read filtering for tumor transcriptome and immune sequencing. Molecular barcoded adaptors covering alpha/delta and beta/gamma chains were used on 400 ng RNA. TCRdb passed the reads through MiXCR, listing each CDR3 protein once. The sample includes tens of thousands of distinct CDR3 sequences, roughly 14% of them seen just once. Sequenced material: a population of CD138-negative cells sorted from bone marrow. These receptors came from a donor over 35 with multiple myeloma.

Many counts were recorded for this clonotype. The chain couples TRBV28 to TRBJ2-7, with 7 bases that match TRBD1. Per germline, CDR1 MDHEN and CDR2 SYDVKM. CDR3 length: 15 residues. Trimming removed 3 bases from V and 0 bases from J; junction bases left unmatched: 5. The CDR3 loop reads CASSFRGQFSYEQYF. The CDR3 coding sequence is TGTGCCAGCAGTTTCAGGGGACAGTTCTCCTACGAGCAGTACTTC.

The table lists this clonotype with many counts. The chain recombines TRBV18 with TRBJ2-1, with TRBD2 matching 13 bases. This CDR3 contains 15 residues. With V trimmed by 3 bases and J by 7 bases, 3 bases remained unmatched. From germline, CDR1 is KGHSH and CDR2 LQKENI. The chain's CDR3 is CASSPGLAGLNEQFF. The DNA for the CDR3 is TGTGCCAGCTCACCGGGACTAGCGGGATTGAATGAGCAGTTCTTC.

Many counts were recorded for this clonotype. V usage is TRBV7-3 and J usage is TRBJ2-1; D remains ambiguous. The CDR3 covers 13 residues. Trimming removed 1 base at V and 6 bases at J, with 7 bases between. The germline CDR1 and CDR2 sequences are SGHTA and FQGTGA. The CDR3 is CASSLRQSNEQFF. The CDR3 nucleotides read TGTGCCAGCAGCTTAAGGCAATCCAATGAGCAGTTCTTC.

This clonotype has more than one count but fewer than ten. V is TRBV28 and J is TRBJ2-7, with 7 nucleotides matching TRBD2. There are 17 residues in the CDR3. The trim removed 2 bases at V and 3 bases at J, leaving 13 bases unmatched. Germline assignment: CDR1 MDHEN and CDR2 SYDVKM. The CDR3 sequence is CASSLQGAGTTNYEQYF. The DNA for the CDR3 is TGTGCCAGCAGTTTACAAGGGGCCGGGACTACCAACTACGAGCAGTACTTC.

This clonotype was picked up a small number of times. This rearrangement joins TRBV12-3 or TRBV12-4 to TRBJ1-1; possible D gene TRBD1, 5 bases. This CDR3 has 15 amino acids. V dropped 3 bases and J dropped 3 bases, with 14 bases sitting between them. CDR3 sequence reads: CASSFQRGADTEAFF. CDR3 nucleotides: TGTGCCAGCAGTTTCCAGAGAGGGGCGGACACTGAAGCTTTCTTT.

Note on this clonotype: No conserved phenylalanine or tryptophan is present at the end of the CDR3, so a read error is the likely explanation. V gene TRBV7-9 combines with J gene TRBJ2-7; 14 positions agree with TRBD2. The CDR3 has 16 residues. V shed 1 base, J shed 3 bases, and the junction held 2 bases outside the gene matches. Germline loops: CDR1 SEHNR, CDR2 FQNEAQ (reference sequence). In nucleotides, the CDR3 is TGTGCCAGCAGCTTAGTGGGGACTAGCGGGAGCTACGAGCAGTACTCC. The encoded protein is CASSLVGTSGSYEQYS.

This clonotype has ten or more counts. The J gene is TRBJ1-4, the V gene TRBV7-2, with 8 bases identical to TRBD1. Germline CDR1 and CDR2: SGHTA and FQGNSA. CDR3 length: 18 amino acids. V shed 5 bases and J 1 base; nucleotides not matched to a gene: 12. CDR3 residues: CASSLGQGSLLTNEKLFF. DNA for the CDR3: TGTGCCAGCAGCCTAGGACAGGGATCACTTTTAACTAATGAAAAACTGTTTTTT.

This clonotype occurred many times. The J gene is TRBJ1-6, the V gene TRBV10-3; no definite D call. CDR3 length: 13 amino acids. The V and J ends lost 8 bases and 6 bases respectively, with 11 bases between them. Germline-derived CDR1 and CDR2 are ENHRY and SYGVKD. CDR3 nucleotide sequence: TGTGCCATCCGAGGTTCTGGTAATTCACCCCTCCACTTT. Its protein product is CAIRGSGNSPLHF.

This clonotype was observed at least ten times. The chain recombines TRBV29-1 with TRBJ1-1; 7 nucleotides agree with TRBD1. The length of the CDR3 is 11 residues. CDR1 and CDR2 (germline): SQVTM, ANQGSEA. V lost 7 bases and J lost 4; bases outside the gene matches: 3. This chain's CDR3 is CSARGFTEAFF. The CDR3, as DNA: TGCAGCGCCAGGGGGTTCACTGAAGCTTTCTTT. The entire variable domain, with the rest obtained from reference TRBV29-1 and TRBJ1-1, is as follows: SAVISQKPSRDICQRGTSLTIQCQVDSQVTMMFWYRQQPGQSLTLIATANQGSEATYESGFVIDKFPISRPNLTFSTLTVSNMSPEDSSIYLCSARGFTEAFFGQGTRLTVV.

This clonotype was recorded at least ten times. This chain links TRBV7-9 with TRBJ2-1, with 9 bases aligning to TRBD1. Germline V gene sequence: CDR1 SEHNR, CDR2 FQNEAQ (reference sequence). V gave up 2 bases and J gave up 5 bases; unmatched junction bases: 7. This CDR3 has 16 amino acids. CDR3 loop: CASSLKDRGLDNEQFF. CDR3 nucleotides: TGTGCCAGCAGCTTAAAGGACAGGGGATTGGACAATGAGCAGTTCTTC.

Ten or more counts support this clonotype. J is TRBJ2-1 and V is TRBV30; D gene ambiguous. Looked up from germline, CDR1 is GTSNPN and CDR2 is SVGIG (reference sequence). The CDR3 runs to 13 residues. Trimming pared 8 bases from V and 7 bases from J, leaving 18 bases between. DNA of the CDR3: TGTGCCAGGCAACACCGGGCTAGGAATGAGCAGTTCTTC. This gives the protein CARQHRARNEQFF.

There are many counts of this clonotype. The V and J genes are TRBV6-6 and TRBJ2-1; 9 bases line up with TRBD1. V was clipped by 4 bases and J by 7 bases; unmatched bases: 11. The CDR3 spans 16 residues. The germline V gene has CDR1 MNHNY and CDR2 SVGAGI (reference sequence). The DNA of the CDR3 is TGTGCCAGCAGTTCCTTTCTGGGACAGGGCTTAAATGAGCAGTTCTTC. Translating it yields CASSSFLGQGLNEQFF.

On this clonotype itself: A junction boundary mismatches the germline segment, possibly from a read error. The chain combines TRBV10-2 with TRBJ2-7, with 7 bases lining up with TRBD2. The CDR3 is 15 residues long. CDR1 is WSHSY and CDR2 is SAAADI in the germline V gene. The CDR3 loop reads CASSEWRGSRYEPYF. CDR3 in DNA: TGCGCCAGCAGTGAGTGGCGGGGGAGCCGCTACGAGCCGTACTTC.

Of note for this clonotype: A read error may explain this, as a much larger clone is one base away. The chain carries TRBV29-1 and TRBJ2-3; D perhaps matches TRBD2 (6 bases). This CDR3 is 14 amino acids long. V was shortened by 5 bases and J by 1 base, with 13 bases between the two germline ends. Germline V lookup: CDR1 SQVTM, CDR2 ANQGSEA. CDR3 in DNA: TGCAGCGTTACGGGAGAGGGAGGCACAGATACGCAGTATTTT. It specifies CSVTGEGGTDTQYF.

A remark on this clonotype: No conserved phenylalanine or tryptophan is present at the end of the CDR3, so a read error is the likely explanation. The rearrangement joins TRBV5-1 to TRBJ2-7; 9 bases agree with TRBD2. The CDR3 spans 14 residues. V dropped 0 bases and J dropped 3; count of bases not matched to a gene: 1. In germline, CDR1 is SGHRS, CDR2 YFSETQ. CDR3 loop: CASSLGLAVYEQYS. The DNA for the CDR3 is TGCGCCAGCAGCTTGGGACTAGCGGTCTACGAGCAGTACTCC.

The chain uses TRBV6-6 and TRBJ2-5, with 13 bases fitting TRBD2. V was pared by 2 bases and J by 7 bases, with 4 bases of the junction left unmatched. This CDR3 has 15 residues. Germline V gives CDR1 MNHNY, CDR2 SVGAGI (reference sequence). The CDR3 spells CASSYTRLAGGTQYF. The CDR3 nucleotides are TGTGCCAGCAGTTACACCCGACTAGCGGGAGGGACCCAGTACTTC.

Of note for this clonotype: This clone may be a read error of a much larger clone one base away. The chain couples TRBV11-2 to TRBJ1-6; the D is unclear. Germline CDR1 and CDR2: SGHAT and FQNNGV. V lost 8 bases to trimming and J lost 4 bases, with 9 bases between them. The CDR3 has 13 residues. The DNA of the CDR3 is TGTGCCAGCGGCTACAGATATAATTCACCCCTCCACTTT. Its translation is CASGYRYNSPLHF.